The rows below give T cell receptor beta chains drawn from one sample of a study of blood T cell repertoires in COVID-19. TCRdb keeps only in-frame clones here, not all; method: immunoSEQ multiplex PCR. The data contain a few hundred thousand clones, around nine tenths of them singletons. Sequencing was performed on peripheral blood. Receptors originate from a man aged 40-49 years who had recovered from COVID-19. The CDR3 runs from the conserved cysteine through the conserved F or W. D genes are given only for firm matches. Clone sizes are given selectively: once, few, many, or a class where the clone is expanded.

CDR3 protein: CASSSQGWLIYEQYF
CDR3 DNA: TGTGCCAGCAGTTCACAGGGTTGGCTAATCTACGAGCAGTACTTC
clone size: -
V gene: TRBV27
D gene: -
J gene: TRBJ2-7

CDR3 protein: CASSPFGTYEQYF
CDR3 DNA: TGTGCCAGCAGCCCTTTTGGGACTTACGAGCAGTACTTC
clone size: -
V gene: TRBV7-2
D gene: -
J gene: TRBJ2-7

CDR3 protein: CASSVGEGYEQYF
CDR3 DNA: TGTGCCAGCAGCGTAGGGGAGGGGTACGAGCAGTACTTC
clone size: -
V gene: TRBV9
D gene: TRBD2
J gene: TRBJ2-7

CDR3 protein: CASSYGGLAKDEQFF
CDR3 DNA: TGTGCCAGCAGTTACGGGGGACTAGCGAAGGATGAGCAGTTCTTC
clone size: -
V gene: TRBV2
D gene: TRBD2
J gene: TRBJ2-1

CDR3 protein: CASSDLAGGRGTDTQYF
CDR3 DNA: TGTGCCAGCAGTGACCTTGCGGGAGGGCGGGGCACAGATACGCAGTATTTT
clone size: -
V gene: TRBV6-1
D gene: TRBD2
J gene: TRBJ2-3

CDR3 protein: CASSVGASGINNEQFF
CDR3 DNA: TGTGCCAGCAGTGTGGGGGCTAGCGGGATTAACAATGAGCAGTTCTTC
clone size: -
V gene: TRBV2
D gene: TRBD2
J gene: TRBJ2-1

CDR3 protein: CASSLAAGTPNTEAFF
CDR3 DNA: TGTGCCAGCAGCTTAGCAGCCGGGACACCTAACACTGAAGCTTTCTTT
clone size: -
V gene: TRBV7-7
D gene: -
J gene: TRBJ1-1

CDR3 protein: CASSLLGAGELFF
CDR3 DNA: TGTGCCAGCAGTTTATTAGGGGCCGGGGAGCTGTTTTTT
clone size: -
V gene: TRBV12-3/TRBV12-4
D gene: -
J gene: TRBJ2-2

CDR3 protein: CASSTGTGHEQFF
CDR3 DNA: TGTGCCAGCAGTACCGGGACAGGACATGAGCAGTTCTTC
clone size: -
V gene: TRBV12-3/TRBV12-4
D gene: TRBD1
J gene: TRBJ2-1

CDR3 protein: CASSISRQPISYNEQFF
CDR3 DNA: TGTGCCAGCAGCATTTCAAGACAGCCTATTTCCTACAATGAGCAGTTCTTC
clone size: -
V gene: TRBV21-1
D gene: -
J gene: TRBJ2-1

CDR3 protein: CASSYSTVNNEQYF
CDR3 DNA: TGTGCCAGCAGTTACTCGACAGTAAATAACGAGCAGTACTTC
clone size: -
V gene: TRBV6-2/TRBV6-3
D gene: -
J gene: TRBJ2-7

CDR3 protein: CATRATDNTGELFF
CDR3 DNA: TGTGCCACCAGGGCAACAGACAACACCGGGGAGCTGTTTTTT
clone size: -
V gene: TRBV24-1
D gene: -
J gene: TRBJ2-2

CDR3 protein: CASSEQAGRNEQFF
CDR3 DNA: TGTGCCAGCAGTGAGCAGGCCGGAAGGAATGAGCAGTTCTTC
clone size: -
V gene: TRBV25-1
D gene: -
J gene: TRBJ2-1

CDR3 protein: CASTRLAGGAYEQYF
CDR3 DNA: TGTGCCAGCACCCGGCTAGCGGGAGGGGCTTACGAGCAGTACTTC
clone size: -
V gene: TRBV7-2
D gene: TRBD2
J gene: TRBJ2-7

CDR3 protein: CASSLRTLDEQYF
CDR3 DNA: TGTGCCAGCTCACTTAGGACTCTCGACGAGCAGTACTTC
clone size: -
V gene: TRBV18
D gene: -
J gene: TRBJ2-7

CDR3 protein: CASSLQGNTEAFF
CDR3 DNA: TGTGCCAGCAGCTTACAGGGGAACACTGAAGCTTTCTTT
clone size: -
V gene: TRBV7-2
D gene: -
J gene: TRBJ1-1

CDR3 protein: CASRTGAGRGAFF
CDR3 DNA: TGTGCCAGCAGGACAGGGGCAGGACGGGGAGCTTTCTTT
clone size: -
V gene: TRBV6-5
D gene: TRBD1
J gene: TRBJ1-1

CDR3 protein: CASSVGTYGEGRQPQHF
CDR3 DNA: TGTGCCAGCAGCGTAGGTACGTACGGGGAAGGGAGGCAGCCCCAGCATTTT
clone size: -
V gene: TRBV9
D gene: -
J gene: TRBJ1-5

CDR3 protein: CACGERTSTDTQYF
CDR3 DNA: TGTGCCTGTGGGGAGCGTACTAGCACAGATACGCAGTATTTT
clone size: -
V gene: TRBV30
D gene: -
J gene: TRBJ2-3

CDR3 protein: CASSGRTGNQPQHF
CDR3 DNA: TGTGCCAGCAGCGGTAGGACAGGCAATCAGCCCCAGCATTTT
clone size: few
V gene: TRBV6-5
D gene: -
J gene: TRBJ1-5

CDR3 protein: CASYSPSYNEQFF
CDR3 DNA: TGTGCCAGCTACAGCCCATCCTACAATGAGCAGTTCTTC
clone size: once
V gene: TRBV28
D gene: -
J gene: TRBJ2-1

CDR3 protein: CASSPGTHRADEQFF
CDR3 DNA: TGTGCCAGCAGTCCCGGGACTCATCGGGCCGATGAGCAGTTCTTC
clone size: -
V gene: TRBV7-2
D gene: -
J gene: TRBJ2-1

CDR3 protein: CASSERLQEYEQYF
CDR3 DNA: TGCGCCAGCAGCGAGAGGTTGCAAGAATACGAGCAGTACTTC
clone size: -
V gene: TRBV5-1
D gene: -
J gene: TRBJ2-7

CDR3 protein: CASSIYNDYGYTF
CDR3 DNA: TGTGCCAGTAGTATATACAACGACTATGGCTACACCTTC
clone size: -
V gene: TRBV19
D gene: -
J gene: TRBJ1-2

CDR3 protein: CASSPSGGAYYTF
CDR3 DNA: TGTGCCAGCAGTCCCTCAGGGGGCGCATACTACACCTTC
clone size: -
V gene: TRBV6-5
D gene: TRBD1
J gene: TRBJ1-2

CDR3 protein: CASSLETGANEKLFF
CDR3 DNA: TGCGCCAGCAGCCTCGAGACAGGGGCTAATGAAAAACTGTTTTTT
clone size: -
V gene: TRBV4-1
D gene: TRBD1
J gene: TRBJ1-4

CDR3 protein: CAGSSGRAGDTQYF
CDR3 DNA: TGTGCCGGCTCTAGCGGGAGGGCGGGGGATACGCAGTATTTT
clone size: -
V gene: TRBV19
D gene: TRBD2
J gene: TRBJ2-3

CDR3 protein: CASLGGGKGLQETQYF
CDR3 DNA: TGTGCCAGCCTAGGGGGGGGAAAGGGGCTCCAAGAGACCCAGTACTTC
clone size: -
V gene: TRBV2
D gene: -
J gene: TRBJ2-5

CDR3 protein: CSAGGGASGSFYEQYF
CDR3 DNA: TGCAGTGCTGGTGGGGGGGCTAGCGGGAGTTTCTACGAGCAGTACTTC
clone size: -
V gene: TRBV20-1
D gene: TRBD2
J gene: TRBJ2-7

CDR3 protein: CASSNPYVRAKNIQYF
CDR3 DNA: TGTGCCAGCAGCAACCCTTACGTTAGAGCCAAAAACATTCAGTACTTC
clone size: -
V gene: TRBV21-1
D gene: -
J gene: TRBJ2-4

CDR3 protein: CASEGGQGSGDTQYF
CDR3 DNA: TGTGCCTCCGAGGGGGGACAGGGGTCGGGAGATACGCAGTATTTT
clone size: -
V gene: TRBV10-3
D gene: TRBD1
J gene: TRBJ2-3

CDR3 protein: CASSESRGGRTDTQYF
CDR3 DNA: TGCGCCAGCAGTGAGTCGAGGGGGGGGCGCACAGATACGCAGTATTTT
clone size: -
V gene: TRBV10-1
D gene: -
J gene: TRBJ2-3

CDR3 protein: CASSPEYEQYF
CDR3 DNA: TGTGCCAGCTCACCAGAGTACGAGCAGTACTTC
clone size: -
V gene: TRBV18
D gene: -
J gene: TRBJ2-7

CDR3 protein: CASSSLSSYEQYF
CDR3 DNA: TGCGCCAGCAGCTCCCTAAGCTCCTACGAGCAGTACTTC
clone size: -
V gene: TRBV5-1
D gene: -
J gene: TRBJ2-7

CDR3 protein: CASSSGQGSLQPQHF
CDR3 DNA: TGTGCCAGCAGCTCGGGACAGGGTTCTTTGCAGCCCCAGCATTTT
clone size: -
V gene: TRBV11-2
D gene: TRBD1
J gene: TRBJ1-5

CDR3 protein: CASSPRTSGSAGTQYF
CDR3 DNA: TGTGCCAGCAGCCCCCGGACTAGCGGCTCCGCGGGCACGCAGTATTTT
clone size: -
V gene: TRBV5-4
D gene: TRBD2
J gene: TRBJ2-3

CDR3 protein: CASSSNRGSQPQHF
CDR3 DNA: TGTGCCAGCAGCTCAAACAGGGGGAGTCAGCCCCAGCATTTT
clone size: -
V gene: TRBV7-8
D gene: TRBD1
J gene: TRBJ1-5

CDR3 protein: CASSLEAGVHYEQYF
CDR3 DNA: TGTGCCAGCAGCTTAGAAGCGGGAGTCCACTACGAGCAGTACTTC
clone size: -
V gene: TRBV7-2
D gene: TRBD2
J gene: TRBJ2-7

CDR3 protein: CASSKEGGRKDTQYF
CDR3 DNA: TGTGCCAGCAGCAAAGAGGGGGGGCGGAAAGATACGCAGTATTTT
clone size: -
V gene: TRBV21-1
D gene: -
J gene: TRBJ2-3

CDR3 protein: CASSVFRAGENEQFF
CDR3 DNA: TGTGCCAGCAGTGTTTTCCGCGCGGGAGAGAATGAGCAGTTCTTC
clone size: -
V gene: TRBV7-2
D gene: TRBD2
J gene: TRBJ2-1

CDR3 protein: CASSTTQGFGETQYF
CDR3 DNA: TGTGCCAGCAGCACAACGCAGGGATTTGGAGAGACCCAGTACTTC
clone size: -
V gene: TRBV9
D gene: -
J gene: TRBJ2-5

CDR3 protein: CASSLQGNEQFF
CDR3 DNA: TGTGCCAGCAGCTTACAGGGTAATGAGCAGTTCTTC
clone size: few
V gene: TRBV7-6
D gene: -
J gene: TRBJ2-1

CDR3 protein: CACTGSYNEQFF
CDR3 DNA: TGTGCTTGTACTGGCTCCTACAATGAGCAGTTCTTC
clone size: -
V gene: TRBV6-5
D gene: -
J gene: TRBJ2-1

CDR3 protein: CASSVRDTSYEQYF
CDR3 DNA: TGTGCCAGCAGTGTCCGGGACACCTCCTACGAGCAGTACTTC
clone size: -
V gene: TRBV9
D gene: -
J gene: TRBJ2-7

CDR3 protein: CAISDPDRGAREPQHF
CDR3 DNA: TGTGCCATCAGTGACCCAGACAGGGGGGCACGGGAGCCCCAGCATTTT
clone size: -
V gene: TRBV10-3
D gene: TRBD1
J gene: TRBJ1-5